The 32 T cell receptor beta chains below come from one sample, sequenced in a study of shared clonotypes between healthy human individuals. Data came from immunoSEQ multiplex PCR; TCRdb stores just in-frame clones and leaves some out. The sample records about 1.5 million clones, around 98% being singletons. What was sequenced was naive CD4+ T cells sorted from blood. The subset: CD45RA+ positively selected. Receptors were obtained from a young man in good health.

This sequence joins TRBV27 and TRBJ1-1; D is unresolved. The germline V gene encodes CDR1 MNHEY and CDR2 SMNVEV (reference sequence). V lost 5 bases and J 1 base, leaving 14 bases between the germline ends. This CDR3 has 15 residues. Written as DNA, the CDR3 is TGTGCCAGCAGTCCCTGGGCGGCCCAGAACACTGAAGCTTTCTTT. It translates to CASSPWAAQNTEAFF.

This sequence joins TRBV9 and TRBJ1-2, with D possibly matching TRBD1 (6 bases). Trimming took off 1 base at V and 1 base at J, with 11 bases between the two ends. Germline V gene lookup returns CDR1 SGDLS and CDR2 YYNGEE. The CDR3 covers 15 residues. CDR3 protein: CASSVTGAGNYGYTF. DNA for the CDR3: TGTGCCAGCAGCGTAACGGGGGCTGGTAACTATGGCTACACCTTC.

CDR3 bases: TGTGCCAGCAGCTTAGGGTCCGGGCCCAGGGCCCAGTACTTC. Translating gives CASSLGSGPRAQYF. The rearrangement joins TRBV7-2 to TRBJ2-5; TRBD1 might be the D (5 bases). Looked up from germline, CDR1 is SGHTA and CDR2 is FQGNSA. Trimming left V 1 base short and J 9 bases short, with 15 bases between. CDR3 length: 14 amino acids. The full variable domain, in which reference TRBV7-2 and TRBJ2-5 provide the parts outside the CDR3, is GAGVSQSPSNKVTEKGKDVELRCDPISGHTALYWYRQSLGQGLEFLIYFQGNSAPDKSGLPSDRFSAERTGGSVSTLTIQRTQQEDSAVYLCASSLGSGPRAQYFGPGTRLLVL.

V gene TRBV15 combines with J gene TRBJ2-4; possibly TRBD1 for D (5 bases). Germline V gene lookup returns CDR1 LNHNV and CDR2 YYDKDF (reference sequence). The CDR3 sequence is 13 residues long. V was trimmed by 0 bases and J by 13 bases, leaving 13 bases between them. As DNA, the CDR3 is TGTGCCACCAGCAGAGATGGTGGTAAGGGGCAGTACTTC. It specifies CATSRDGGKGQYF.

Here the CDR3 DNA reads TGTGCCAGCAGCTTGGCACAGGGGGCATACGAGCAGTACTTC. It specifies CASSLAQGAYEQYF. V gene TRBV5-5 combines with J gene TRBJ2-7, with 9 bases identical to TRBD1. The CDR3 consists of 14 residues. Germline CDR1 SGHKS, CDR2 YYEKEE (reference sequence). V gave up 0 bases and J gave up 4 bases; unmatched junction bases: 2.

The chain combines TRBV25-1 with TRBJ2-7; no reliable D call. The length of the CDR3 is 17 residues. The V gene lost 4 bases and the J gene lost 4 bases, with 23 bases spanning the gap. The V gene's germline CDR1 is MGHDK and CDR2 SYGVNS. The CDR3 is CASSGSDRTVNPYEQYF. DNA for the CDR3: TGTGCCAGCAGTGGCAGCGATAGGACGGTCAACCCGTACGAGCAGTACTTC.

The rearrangement joins TRBV7-2 to TRBJ2-7; 8 bases line up with TRBD2. The CDR3 is 15 amino acids. Germline V gene lookup returns CDR1 SGHTA and CDR2 FQGNSA. V lost 5 bases, J lost 2 bases, and 8 bases stayed unmatched. The CDR3 nucleotides read TGTGCCAGCAGCGCACTAGCGGCCCCCACCTACGAGCAGTACTTC. As protein: CASSALAAPTYEQYF. Full variable domain (outside the CDR3, taken from reference TRBV7-2 and TRBJ2-7): GAGVSQSPSNKVTEKGKDVELRCDPISGHTALYWYRQSLGQGLEFLIYFQGNSAPDKSGLPSDRFSAERTGGSVSTLTIQRTQQEDSAVYLCASSALAAPTYEQYFGPGTRLTVT.

Regarding this clone: Other DNA sequences in the same sample also yield this CDR3. This chain uses TRBV28 with TRBJ2-6; D call uncertain. The CDR3 is 13 amino acids. Germline CDR1 reads MDHEN; CDR2 reads SYDVKM. Trimming cost V 1 base and J 2 bases, with 0 bases left between them. The CDR3 spells CASSLSGANVLTF. The CDR3 DNA reads TGTGCCAGCAGTTTATCTGGGGCCAACGTCCTGACTTTC.

The chain carries TRBV28 and TRBJ1-2, with no clear D. The CDR3 is 12 amino acids. Germline V gene sequence: CDR1 MDHEN, CDR2 SYDVKM. Trimming stripped 4 bases from V and 8 bases from J, with 11 bases between. The CDR3 region has the DNA TGTGCCAGCAGTTCTAGAACGCGGGGCTACACCTTC. Protein: CASSSRTRGYTF.

The chain recombines TRBV5-6 with TRBJ2-1; TRBD2 agrees at 11 bases. This CDR3 spans 16 amino acids. Trimming cost V 4 bases and J 0 bases; bases outside gene matches: 3. Germline assignment: CDR1 SGHDT and CDR2 YYEEEE. CDR3: CASSPLAGGSYNEQFF. CDR3 DNA: TGTGCCAGCAGCCCTCTAGCGGGGGGCTCCTACAATGAGCAGTTCTTC.

This rearrangement joins TRBV7-9 to TRBJ2-4, with D possibly called TRBD1 or TRBD2 (5 bases each). Germline loops: CDR1 SEHNR, CDR2 FQNEAQ (reference sequence). The CDR3 extends over 16 amino acids. Trimming took 5 bases from V and 0 from J, leaving 14 bases between them. CDR3 loop: CASSKTGTGAKNIQYF. The CDR3 nucleotides read TGTGCCAGCAGCAAAACCGGGACGGGAGCCAAAAACATTCAGTACTTC.

The chain has TRBV6-6 and TRBJ2-5; D gene ambiguous. V shed 6 bases and J shed 5 bases, with 13 bases lying between them. The length of the CDR3 is 13 residues. Germline V lookup: CDR1 MNHNY, CDR2 SVGAGI (reference sequence). The CDR3 DNA reads TGTGCCAGCAGCTCCTTAGGCGAGGAGACCCAGTACTTC. Amino acid sequence: CASSSLGEETQYF.

V usage is TRBV11-2 and J usage is TRBJ1-3; TRBD1 matches at 7 bases. Germline V gene sequence: CDR1 SGHAT, CDR2 FQNNGV. The CDR3 has 15 amino acids. The trim removed 4 bases at V and 6 bases at J, leaving 9 bases unmatched. The CDR3 protein is CASSSPSDRPNTIYF. In DNA, the CDR3 is TGTGCCAGCAGCTCCCCTTCGGACAGGCCAAACACCATATATTTT. The full variable domain, in which reference TRBV11-2 and TRBJ1-3 provide the parts outside the CDR3, is EAGVAQSPRYKIIEKRQSVAFWCNPISGHATLYWYQQILGQGPKLLIQFQNNGVVDDSQLPKDRFSAERLKGVDSTLKIQPAKLEDSAVYLCASSSPSDRPNTIYFGEGSWLTVV.

The chain is built from TRBV7-2 and TRBJ2-7, with D unresolved. The CDR3 loop spans 15 amino acids. Trimming took 1 base from V and 0 from J, leaving 10 bases between them. CDR1 and CDR2 from the germline V gene are SGHTA and FQGNSA. CDR3 sequence: CASSLVWVSSYEQYF. The CDR3 region has the DNA TGTGCCAGCAGCTTAGTCTGGGTAAGCTCCTACGAGCAGTACTTC.

The J gene is TRBJ1-5, the V gene TRBV5-1; D is unclear. The CDR3 has 13 amino acids. The germline V and J ends were trimmed by 0 bases and 7 bases, with 8 bases remaining between them. The V gene's germline CDR1 is SGHRS and CDR2 YFSETQ. The CDR3 coding sequence is TGCGCCAGCAGCTTGGTAGCCGGACAGCCCCAGCATTTT. It is translated as CASSLVAGQPQHF.

The chain combines TRBV6-5 with TRBJ2-5; D possibly corresponds to TRBD1 (6 bases). This CDR3 comprises 13 residues. CDR1 and CDR2 from the germline V gene are MNHEY and SVGAGI. The V gene lost 5 bases and the J gene lost 7 bases, with 14 bases spanning the gap. The DNA for the CDR3 is TGTGCCAGCAGTCAACAGGGAATCGGGACCCAGTACTTC. It specifies CASSQQGIGTQYF.

The V call is TRBV10-3, the J call TRBJ2-7, with TRBD2 as a possible D gene (5 bases). Germline V gives CDR1 ENHRY, CDR2 SYGVKD. Trimming took off 7 bases at V and 5 bases at J, with 15 bases between the two ends. The CDR3 is 13 amino acids. CDR3 nucleotides: TGTGCCATCATGCCGGAGGCCACCAACGAGCAGTACTTC. It is translated as CAIMPEATNEQYF.

The chain joins TRBV6-1 to TRBJ2-7, with D maybe TRBD1 (5 bases). Germline assignment: CDR1 MNHNS and CDR2 SASEGT. V shed 3 bases and J shed 3 bases, with 12 bases lying between them. This CDR3 has 14 amino acids. In nucleotides, the CDR3 is TGTGCCAGCAGTGATAGAAGACAGCGCTACGAGCAGTACTTC. Encoded protein: CASSDRRQRYEQYF.

This clone has a single count. The chain joins TRBV21-1 to TRBJ2-7. TRBV21-1 is a known pseudogene. The CDR3 loop spans 13 amino acids. The CDR3, as DNA: TGTGCCACGAGCACATGCTCGAGTTACGAGCAGTACTTC. Encoded protein: CATSTCSSYEQYF.

Remarks on this clone: Other nucleotide sequences in the sample specify the same CDR3. The chain combines TRBV19 with TRBJ2-3; a weak D match, TRBD2 (6 bases). The CDR3 contains 15 residues. Germline loops: CDR1 LNHDA, CDR2 SQIVND (reference sequence). The V end was cut by 3 bases, the J end by 2 bases, with 12 bases between. The CDR3 DNA sequence: TGTGCCAGTAGTATCGGTAGCGGCACCACAGATACGCAGTATTTT. Translation gives CASSIGSGTTDTQYF.

The genes are TRBV5-5 and TRBJ2-2; D is uncertain. The CDR3 totals 19 residues. V was trimmed by 0 bases and J by 0 bases, leaving 18 bases between them. Germline CDR1 and CDR2: SGHKS and YYEKEE (reference sequence). The CDR3 DNA is TGTGCCAGCAGCTTGGAGTTCGGGCGCCTGCTCGCGAACACCGGGGAGCTGTTTTTT. Translated, it gives CASSLEFGRLLANTGELFF.

This clone was counted once. This sequence joins TRBV30 and TRBJ2-4; 8 positions agree with TRBD1. Germline trimming cut 1 base from V and 6 bases from J; bases unmatched to any gene: 8. Looked up from germline, CDR1 is GTSNPN and CDR2 is SVGIG (reference sequence). This CDR3 region has 15 residues. CDR3 loop: CAWSEDRGRLNIQYF. CDR3 in DNA: TGTGCCTGGAGTGAAGACAGGGGAAGGTTAAACATTCAGTACTTC.

This sequence joins TRBV6-5 and TRBJ2-5, with D possibly TRBD2 on 6 matching bases. The CDR3 is 13 residues long. Germline CDR1 is MNHEY and CDR2 is SVGAGI. V lost 8 bases to trimming and J lost 8 bases, with 18 bases between them. CDR3 region: CASAEGTSRTQYF. The CDR3 coding sequence is TGTGCCAGCGCGGAGGGGACGTCTAGAACCCAGTACTTC.

This sequence joins TRBV10-3 and TRBJ2-1, with D perhaps matching TRBD2 (5 bases). The CDR3 is 16 residues long. V lost 5 bases, J lost 7 bases, and 21 bases lay in between. Germline CDR1 and CDR2: ENHRY and SYGVKD. The CDR3 DNA is TGTGCCATCAGTTCTTACGGAGGATCTGGGTTGAATGAGCAGTTCTTC. Translated: CAISSYGGSGLNEQFF.

The chain is built from TRBV5-1 and TRBJ2-1; D is unclear. There are 17 residues in the CDR3. The germline V gene encodes CDR1 SGHRS and CDR2 YFSETQ. Trimming took off 2 bases at V and 0 bases at J, with 15 bases between the two ends. CDR3 protein: CASSFAPVRSSYNEQFF. Written as DNA, the CDR3 is TGCGCCAGCAGCTTCGCGCCAGTTAGGAGCTCCTACAATGAGCAGTTCTTC. Together with reference TRBV5-1 and TRBJ2-1, the CDR3 gives the full variable domain: KAGVTQTPRYLIKTRGQQVTLSCSPISGHRSVSWYQQTPGQGLQFLFEYFSETQRNKGNFPGRFSGRQFSNSRSEMNVSTLELGDSALYLCASSFAPVRSSYNEQFFGPGTRLTVL.

The V gene is TRBV15, the J gene TRBJ2-1, with 8 bases lining up with TRBD2. CDR1 LNHNV and CDR2 YYDKDF come from the germline V gene (reference sequence). With V trimmed by 2 bases and J by 4 bases, 4 bases remained unmatched. This CDR3 has 15 amino acids. CDR3 residues: CATSRSGGKYNEQFF. The CDR3 DNA reads as TGTGCCACCAGCAGAAGCGGGGGAAAATACAATGAGCAGTTCTTC.

The J gene is TRBJ2-7, the V gene TRBV18; 8 nucleotides align to TRBD1. Germline CDR1 is KGHSH and CDR2 is LQKENI. Germline trimming cut 1 base from V and 3 bases from J; bases unmatched to any gene: 5. The CDR3 runs to 15 residues. The CDR3 loop is CASSPLEQGGYEQYF. In nucleotides, the CDR3 is TGTGCCAGCTCACCACTAGAACAGGGGGGCTACGAGCAGTACTTC. Together with reference TRBV18 and TRBJ2-7, the CDR3 gives the full variable domain: NAGVMQNPRHLVRRRGQEARLRCSPMKGHSHVYWYRQLPEEGLKFMVYLQKENIIDESGMPKERFSAEFPKEGPSILRIQQVVRGDSAAYFCASSPLEQGGYEQYFGPGTRLTVT.

This clone was counted once. This chain joins TRBV28 and TRBJ1-2; no definite D call. CDR3 length: 15 amino acids. The V and J ends lost 8 bases and 4 bases respectively, with 20 bases between them. Germline CDR1 MDHEN, CDR2 SYDVKM. The CDR3 DNA reads as TGTGCCAGCGTGACGACACGACGAGCTTCCTATGGCTACACCTTC. This gives the protein CASVTTRRASYGYTF.

A note on this clone: The same CDR3 also results from other DNA sequences found in this sample. V gene TRBV2 combines with J gene TRBJ1-1, with D unclear. Germline V lookup: CDR1 SNHLY, CDR2 FYNNEI. The CDR3 covers 13 residues. Trimming pared 1 base from V and 4 bases from J, leaving 7 bases between. CDR3 sequence: CASSEEGSTEAFF. DNA for the CDR3: TGTGCCAGCAGTGAAGAGGGAAGCACTGAAGCTTTCTTT.

This rearrangement joins TRBV4-3 to TRBJ2-7, with 11 bases aligning to TRBD2. V lost 0 bases and J lost 0; bases outside the gene matches: 7. The CDR3 has 18 amino acids. Germline CDR1 reads LGHNA; CDR2 reads YSLEER. The CDR3 coding sequence is TGCGCCAGCAGCCAAGATCTTACTAGCGGGAGATACTCCTACGAGCAGTACTTC. Encoded protein: CASSQDLTSGRYSYEQYF.

The CDR3 coding sequence is TGTGCCAGCAGTTACAGGGACGGCACAGATACGCAGTATTTT. Its translation is CASSYRDGTDTQYF. This chain connects TRBV6-6 to TRBJ2-3; D could derive from TRBD1 or TRBD2 (5 bases each). Trimming removed 2 bases at V and 1 base at J, with 7 bases between. Germline V gene lookup returns CDR1 MNHNY and CDR2 SVGAGI (reference sequence). The CDR3 is 14 residues long.

The chain is built from TRBV18 and TRBJ2-6, with D possibly TRBD1 on 6 matching bases. This CDR3 has 16 residues. Germline V lookup: CDR1 KGHSH, CDR2 LQKENI. V was trimmed by 4 bases and J by 2 bases, leaving 12 bases between them. The CDR3: CASSRNRVAGANVLTF. The CDR3 bases are TGTGCCAGCTCACGAAACAGGGTTGCTGGGGCCAACGTCCTGACTTTC.